This T cell receptor beta chain derives from a study of naive and memory T cell subsets. General study findings and limits: Over 90% of naive TCR sequences appeared only once after error correction, unlike memory subsets.

Four subsets defined by CD45RA and CD27 were sorted after CD3, CD4, CD8 and live/dead staining. Both TRBC1 and TRBC2 were covered by a beta constant-region primer of two equimolar oligonucleotides. A 12-nucleotide UMI and the SP2 primer were added to the cDNA 3' end by oligonucleotide ligation. Using its own MiXCR run on the UMI-ligation and nested PCR reads, TCRdb lists one record per CDR3 protein. The repertoire includes 140,000 to 150,000 distinct CDR3 sequences, about a sixth of them detected once, and 0.14% to 0.15% sits in the top ten. CDR3 length: 15 residues. Germline V gives CDR1 SGHRS, CDR2 YFSETQ. Turning to this clonotype: Its antigen is undetermined. A read error may produce the germline difference seen at one junction end.

Sequences were obtained from naive CD4+ T cells from blood. This TCR was sampled from a human donor in good health. This chain connects TRBV5-1 to TRBJ2-1; D assignment may be TRBD1 or TRBD2 (5 bases each). CDR3 sequence: CAGSQGPSSYNEQFF. The CDR3 coding sequence is TGCGCCGGCAGCCAGGGACCTAGCTCCTACAATGAGCAGTTCTTC.